This TCR beta chain came from a study of cytomegalovirus exposure and HLA in healthy donors. For the study at large: A subsequent analysis reported that the 95 to 150 validation repertoires were produced on the same platform that had also been used for the 666 first-cohort repertoires. Study-level findings and limits: Reports indicated that the classifier achieved high specificity and sensitivity in diagnosing cytomegalovirus status. Later, an analysis found that TCR clusters from the first cohort tended to co-occur in the roughly 130 validation repertoires.

The donors were members of the validation cohort comprising 120 subjects, separate from the roughly 700-subject first cohort. The trim removed 7 bases at V and 11 bases at J, leaving 16 bases unmatched. CDR3 length equals 15 residues. The germline V gene has CDR1 MNHEY and CDR2 SMNVEV (reference sequence). Clones were read by immunoSEQ multiplex PCR, and TCRdb kept only the in-frame ones, dropping some. The sample holds 95,000 to 150,000 clones, around 90% seen once. Remarks on this clone: Its antigen is unidentified.

The rearrangement uses TRBV27 and TRBJ2-1, with 8 positions matching TRBD2. The sample consisted of PBMCs. The clonotype was recovered from a woman aged 18-29 years in good health and CMV-seronegative. The CDR3 region is CASKIAGRGDIQQFF. CDR3 in DNA: TGTGCCAGCAAAATAGCGGGACGGGGTGATATACAGCAGTTCTTC.